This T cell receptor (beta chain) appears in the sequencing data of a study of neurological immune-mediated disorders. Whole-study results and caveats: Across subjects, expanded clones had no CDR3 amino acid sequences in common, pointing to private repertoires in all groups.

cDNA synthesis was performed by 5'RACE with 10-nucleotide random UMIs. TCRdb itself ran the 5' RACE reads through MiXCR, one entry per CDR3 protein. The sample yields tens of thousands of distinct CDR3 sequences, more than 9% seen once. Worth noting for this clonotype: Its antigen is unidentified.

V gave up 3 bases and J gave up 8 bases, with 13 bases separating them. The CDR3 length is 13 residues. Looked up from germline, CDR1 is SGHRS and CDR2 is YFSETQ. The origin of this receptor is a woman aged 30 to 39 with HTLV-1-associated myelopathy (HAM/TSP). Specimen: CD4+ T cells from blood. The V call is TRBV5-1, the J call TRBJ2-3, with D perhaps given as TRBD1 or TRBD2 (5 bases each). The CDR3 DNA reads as TGCGCCAGCAGCTCCTCTGGGGCGGGTACGCAGTATTTT. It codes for CASSSSGAGTQYF.